This T cell receptor beta chain was identified during a study of PD-1 blockade in classical Hodgkin lymphoma. Notes on the study in general: Newly diagnosed patients were said to have less baseline TCR diversity than healthy donors did. Newly diagnosed and completely responding patients shared comparable baseline diversity. By C4D1 there was a significant rise in CD4+ TCR diversity but not in CD8+ TCR diversity.

Sequencing used immunoSEQ multiplex PCR; TCRdb keeps in-frame clones, though not all of them. Here the sample spans 15,000 to 20,000 clones, approximately 82% being singletons. This clone occurred a few times. The antigen remains undetermined. Losses at the gene ends were 5 bases for V and 7 bases for J; bases not matched to a gene: 5. Germline assignment: CDR1 SGHTA and CDR2 FQGNSA. This CDR3 comprises 13 residues. Time point denoted: cycle 4 day 1 (C4D1), after about 6 weeks of nivolumab. There was relapse after autologous stem cell transplantation in every patient, and there was variation in brentuximab vedotin exposure. Magnetic depletion of unwanted cells isolated CD4+ T cells from thawed PBMCs. Best outcomes ranged across complete response, partial response and progressive disease.

Sequencing was performed on CD4+ T cells from blood, taken before the fourth cycle of nivolumab. The V call is TRBV7-2, the J call TRBJ1-5, with 7 nucleotides matching TRBD1. This sequence was found in a human donor with classical Hodgkin lymphoma. The CDR3 DNA follows: TGTGCCAGCAGCACAGGGGTCCGACAGCCCCAGCATTTT. Translation gives CASSTGVRQPQHF.